What follows describes a single TCR beta chain. Its target is not known. This specimen comes from a study of T cells in localized non-small cell lung cancer. Study-wide results and limits: Blood T cell density predicted longer survival; adjacent-lung clonality, shorter.

Profiled with immunoSEQ multiplex PCR; TCRdb holds only in-frame clones, not every one. The table lists 70,000 to 80,000 clones, 88% of them singletons. The germline V gene encodes CDR1 SGDLS and CDR2 YYNGEE. This CDR3 is built from 17 residues. J gave up 4 bases and V 4 bases, and 10 bases lay outside the gene matches. This TCR was sampled from a woman aged 35-75 years with stage I squamous cell lung carcinoma. This chain connects TRBV9 to TRBJ1-6; the match to TRBD1 covers 8 bases. This specimen was peripheral blood, taken before any cancer treatment. The CDR3, as DNA: TGTGCCAGCAGCAGAGCAGGGGGCGCCGCTTATAATTCACCCCTCCACTTT. Translated: CASSRAGGAAYNSPLHF. Full variable domain (rest looked up from reference TRBV9 and TRBJ1-6): DSGVTQTPKHLITATGQRVTLRCSPRSGDLSVYWYQQSLDQGLQFLIQYYNGEERAKGNILERFSAQQFPDLHSELNLSSLELGDSALYFCASSRAGGAAYNSPLHFGNGTRLTVT.